This TCR beta chain is from a study of shared clonotypes between healthy human individuals (dated by TCRdb to about 2020). General notes on the study: The cohort included three men and a couple of women between 18 and 49 years of age. For each donor, CD4 naive and CD4 memory were each given three plates, CD8 naive was given two plates, and CD8 memory was given one plate. To estimate repertoire size and how much clonotype sharing occurs between individuals, the study deeply sequenced the blood TCR repertoires of 4 to 6 healthy adults. To increase sequencing depth and limit assay-specific biases, different laboratories used diverse techniques to prepare libraries and sequence TCR repertoires. Per donor, leukapheresis produced somewhere between about 0.94 and 9 billion PBMCs.

Comment on this clone: Its cognate antigen has yet to be identified. No base quality information exists; no much larger clone differs at one position.

CD8 naive samples were obtained by positive selection for CCR7 among CD45RO-negative cells, yielding a CD45RA+CCR7+ population from which TemRA cells were excluded. Healthy HIV-negative adults with no recently reported acute infections or vaccinations were included as donors. Every donor was a Caucasian adult residing in Nashville, Tennessee, USA. After blood collection by leukapheresis, PBMCs were isolated using Ficoll-Histopaque density gradient centrifugation and then cryopreserved in the vapor phase of liquid nitrogen. Analytical flow cytometry was used to check the purity and quantity of every magnetically sorted T cell population. Genomic DNA was isolated from every sorted fraction and measured by UV absorbance on a Nanodrop 2000c. V loses 3 bases at its end and J loses 1 base; junction bases beyond the gene matches: 5. The cysteine opens and the phenylalanine closes a CDR3 of 16 amino acids. Just CDR3 DNA is preserved here, 48 bases in frame from base 1. Looking up the germline V gene yields CDR1 SGHRS and CDR2 YFSETQ.

Points the paper makes about the study in general: Naive subsets generally had larger estimated clonotype richness than memory subsets. Incomplete sequencing was indicated by rarefaction of sorted-subset datasets, despite the large sequencing depth. Pairwise subsampling led to the expectation that sequencing depth would affect the degree of clonotype sharing among donors. Compared with non-shared clonotypes, clonotypes shared by all four sorted-subset donors had higher generation probabilities. Across a few donors, approximately 4.9% of naive CD4, around 3.5% of naive CD8, around 2.5% of memory CD4, and about 0.44% of memory CD8 clonotypes were shared. Sampling was restricted to blood, and TCR repertoires in tissue are likely to differ from TCR repertoires in blood. The small number of donors limited the genetic and exposure-history diversity represented.

Using the deep immunoSEQ assay, TCR CDR3 regions were amplified from genomic DNA by multiplex PCR. Extracted genomic DNA from each cell subset was distributed evenly across all wells of several immunoSEQ 96-well plates, and each plate was treated as a replicate. For sorted subsets, around 200 ng genomic DNA, equal to 25,000 to 35,000 T cell genomes, was loaded into each replicate PCR. Purified libraries were measured with a Qubit 3.0 fluorometer, size-checked on a Bioanalyzer 2100, and measured again with the KAPA Library Quantification kit. Every immunoSEQ 96-well plate was sequenced on a separate single-read 150-cycle Illumina NextSeq 550 flow cell. The original pipeline was this. Because the immunoSEQ output held only junctional sequences and lacked quality scores, the filtering could not match the filtering applied to full-length reads. Sequences were annotated with PyIR, a Python wrapper for IgBLAST v1.9, using IMGT germline references to assign V/J genes and CDR3. Reads were removed for weak V/J assignments (E-value above 1e-6), missing CDR3, stop codons, out-of-frame junctions, or ambiguous translated residues. V3J clonotypes were defined as sequences sharing an identical inferred V gene, J gene, and CDR3 amino acid sequence. Percentage overlap between repertoires was computed as shared unique clonotypes divided by the size of the smaller repertoire. Three approaches were used to assess repertoire richness: RTK rarefaction, the Chao1 estimator, and Recon v2.1 estimates of unobserved clonotypes. Generation probabilities were computed with OLGA for all TCRbeta clonotypes obtained by the gDNA method from a few donors. The clones in this table, taken by TCRdb from immuneACCESS, are in-frame only. Not every clone is retained; where verified, under half of the shortfall comes from an unresolved V gene, and the cause of the rest is unknown. The V and J calls and the clone size are those of that table, but D and trimming were determined from the DNA. The table for this sample lists around 2.1 million clones; 93% of them were counted only once. Roughly 1.8% of the sample lies in the top ten.

Specimen: naive CD8+ T cells from PBMCs. The cell subset or site label for this specimen denotes: CD45RA+CCR7+. The chain joins TRBV5-1 to TRBJ2-3; 10 of the junction bases match TRBD2. This TCR was recovered from a man younger than 35 in good health. Some clones in this sample may be carry-over from other donors' samples. The CDR3 protein: CASSSRAGGGTDTQYF. The sequence in DNA is TGCGCCAGCAGCTCCCGAGCGGGAGGGGGCACAGATACGCAGTATTTT.